This TCR beta chain was captured in a study of vaccination and CD4 T cells after COVID-19. Treatment defined: approximately 10-day PBMC culture with coronavirus spike peptide pools or control peptides (ViraFEST assay). Investigators obtained the unexposed donor's CD4+ T cells before the COVID-19 pandemic (2011-2018). The CDR3 spans 13 residues. Germline CDR1 DFQATT, CDR2 SNEGSKA (reference sequence). The V and J ends lost 8 bases and 4 bases respectively, with 17 bases between them. This clonotype was seen more than once but under ten times. Its antigen remains unidentified. With the Oncomine TCR Beta short-read assay, DNA from cultured CD4+ T cells was sequenced. Cultures of CD4+ T cells served as the source for extracting genomic DNA. TCRdb reprocessed the PCR reads via MiXCR and lists one record per CDR3 protein. The data hold about 10,000 distinct CDR3 sequences, with about 34% observed a single time.

The sequence was obtained from a human donor in good health. The sequencing input was CD4+ T cells from blood, cultured in vitro. This chain links TRBV20-1 with TRBJ2-5; no firm D call. The CDR3 coding sequence is TGCAGTCCAAGAAAAGGAGTTGCAGAGACCCAGTACTTC. Translated, it gives CSPRKGVAETQYF.